This T cell receptor beta chain was retrieved from a study of post-analysis software for immune sequencing data. About the research overall: As for disease course, relapsing-remitting, secondary progressive and progressive-relapsing multiple sclerosis were all included.

Unique-molecular-identifier-tagged TCR beta cDNA libraries were used. T cells numbering about 0.9 to 10 million yielded cDNA molecules that totaled around 500,000. From the PCR reads, TCRdb called clonotypes with MiXCR, one entry per CDR3 protein. The table has over 150,000 distinct CDR3 sequences, roughly 30% seen once; the top ten hold less than 1.6%. A word on this clonotype: The antigen remains unidentified.

CDR1 and CDR2 from the germline V gene are MDHEN and SYDVKM. The germline V and J ends were trimmed by 5 bases and 5 bases, with 24 bases remaining between them. The length of the CDR3 is 17 residues. Notes on the study in general: With TRBV5-6, TRBV5-1 and TRBV20-1 included, about 5 TRBV segments were more frequent in patients than in controls. Normalized Chao1 diversity was significantly reduced in patients versus controls.

The receptor was derived from a girl aged 5 to 17 with multiple sclerosis. The source material was blood. The J gene is TRBJ1-1, the V gene TRBV28, with D possibly being TRBD1 (6 bases). The CDR3 DNA follows: TGTGCCAGCAGTCCGACGGGGGCTAGGGGTTTAAGGACTGAAGCTTTCTTT. This encodes CASSPTGARGLRTEAFF.